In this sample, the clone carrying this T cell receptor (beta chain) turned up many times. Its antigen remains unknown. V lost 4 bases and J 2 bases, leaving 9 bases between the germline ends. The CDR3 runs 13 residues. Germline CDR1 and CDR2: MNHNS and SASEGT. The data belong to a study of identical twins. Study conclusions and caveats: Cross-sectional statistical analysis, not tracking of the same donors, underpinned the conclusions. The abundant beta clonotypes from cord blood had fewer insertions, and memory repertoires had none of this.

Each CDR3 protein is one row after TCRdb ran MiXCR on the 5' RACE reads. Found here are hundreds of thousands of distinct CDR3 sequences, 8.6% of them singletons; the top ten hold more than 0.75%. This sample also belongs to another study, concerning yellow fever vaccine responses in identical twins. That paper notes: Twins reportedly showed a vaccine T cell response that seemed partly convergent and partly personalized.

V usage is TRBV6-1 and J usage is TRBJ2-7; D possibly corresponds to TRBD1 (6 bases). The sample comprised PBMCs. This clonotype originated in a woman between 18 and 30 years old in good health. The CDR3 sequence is CASSATGTYEQYF. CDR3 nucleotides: TGTGCCAGCAGTGCAACAGGGACCTACGAGCAGTACTTC.